Shown below are 7 T cell receptor beta chains from a single sample sequenced in a study of T cells in Graves' hyperthyroidism and ophthalmopathy. Template material for amplifying TCR beta CDR3 regions consisted of RNA transcripts. First-round RT-PCR with HTBI primers amplified the TCR CDR3 region. TCRdb independently ran MiXCR on the multiplex PCR reads; one entry per CDR3 protein. The sample yields approximately 520,000 distinct CDR3 sequences, under 25% seen once. The source material was blood. The source is a man aged 18-30 years with Graves' hyperthyroidism.

The rearrangement links TRBV27 to TRBJ1-1; D perhaps matches TRBD1 (5 bases). Trimming left V 10 bases short and J 8 bases short, with 14 bases between. The CDR3 spans 11 residues. Germline values: CDR1 MNHEY, CDR2 SMNVEV (reference sequence). CDR3 protein: CATKRGSEAFF. In DNA, the CDR3 is TGTGCCACTAAAAGGGGTTCGGAAGCTTTCTTT.

Ten or more counts support this clonotype. The V gene is TRBV6-5, the J gene TRBJ1-2; D is ambiguous. Germline CDR1 MNHEY, CDR2 SVGAGI. The germline V and J ends were trimmed by 4 bases and 8 bases, with 20 bases remaining between them. There are 15 residues in the CDR3. CDR3: CASSSPPIGLRGYTF. The CDR3 DNA sequence: TGTGCCAGCAGTTCCCCTCCTATAGGCCTGCGAGGCTACACCTTC.

In its sample, this clonotype was seen many times. The chain combines TRBV7-8 with TRBJ1-6, with D unclear. V was pared by 3 bases and J by 7 bases, with 10 bases between. From germline, CDR1 is SGHVS and CDR2 FQNEAQ. This CDR3 comprises 14 residues. CDR3 protein: CASSLGSENSPLHF. CDR3 DNA sequence: TGTGCCAGCAGCTTGGGTAGCGAGAATTCACCCCTCCACTTT.

At least ten counts were recorded for this clonotype. The rearrangement links TRBV28 to TRBJ2-7; TRBD2 aligns across 9 bases. The V gene end was trimmed by 11 bases and the J gene end by 3 bases; junction bases not matched to a gene: 11. This CDR3 spans 14 amino acids. Germline CDR1 reads MDHEN; CDR2 reads SYDVKM. The CDR3: CAGSQRGVVYEQYF. The CDR3 region has the DNA TGTGCCGGGTCCCAGCGGGGGGTAGTCTACGAGCAGTACTTC.

This clonotype showed up many times. V is TRBV12-3 or TRBV12-4 and J is TRBJ2-5, with 9 bases that match TRBD2. The trim removed 5 bases at V and 4 bases at J, leaving 5 bases unmatched. The CDR3 runs 14 residues. For the CDR3, the DNA is TGTGCCAGCAGTACAGCGGGGGGCGGAGAGACCCAGTACTTC. Translating gives CASSTAGGGETQYF.

The V gene is TRBV12-3 or TRBV12-4, the J gene TRBJ2-5; 8 bases map to TRBD1. Trimming at V came to 7 bases and at J to 5 bases, leaving 6 bases not matched to a gene. CDR3 length: 13 amino acids. CDR3 sequence: CASTLDRVETQYF. The CDR3 nucleotides read TGTGCCAGCACCCTGGACAGGGTGGAGACCCAGTACTTC.

With regard to this clonotype: This clone may be a read error of a much larger clone one base away. V usage is TRBV5-1 and J usage is TRBJ1-1, with a weak D call TRBD1 (6 bases). Germline V gene lookup returns CDR1 SGHRS and CDR2 YFSETQ. The CDR3 runs to 15 residues. With 6 bases removed from V and 4 bases from J, the gap between germline ends came to 19 bases. CDR3: CASINTQGLVTEAFF. The DNA for the CDR3 is TGCGCCAGCATCAACACACAGGGTCTAGTCACTGAAGCTTTCTTT.